This T cell receptor beta chain was sequenced in a study of blood T cell repertoires in COVID-19. Germline V gene lookup returns CDR1 SGHRS and CDR2 YFSETQ. The CDR3 is 17 amino acids. V was clipped by 0 bases and J by 4 bases; unmatched bases: 9. The repertoire was sequenced with immunoSEQ multiplex PCR; TCRdb's copy has only in-frame clones and lacks some. The data hold about 250,000 clones, with roughly 87% observed a single time. Enrolled through a virtual design, the participants were between roughly 18 and 90 years of age and came from some 26 US areas. This chain joins TRBV5-1 and TRBJ1-2; the match to TRBD1 covers 10 bases. The source of this sequence is a young woman with acute COVID-19. The sequencing sample was made of PBMCs or T cells enriched from blood (not recorded which). CDR3 region: CASSLAPVRTGGYGYTF. CDR3 nucleotide sequence: TGCGCCAGCAGCTTGGCCCCTGTTAGGACAGGGGGCTATGGCTACACCTTC. The full variable domain, in which reference TRBV5-1 and TRBJ1-2 provide the parts outside the CDR3, is KAGVTQTPRYLIKTRGQQVTLSCSPISGHRSVSWYQQTPGQGLQFLFEYFSETQRNKGNFPGRFSGRQFSNSRSEMNVSTLELGDSALYLCASSLAPVRTGGYGYTFGSGTRLTVV.